This T cell receptor beta chain was profiled in a study of T-cell memory formation after mild COVID-19. Study-wide findings and caveats: The study found contracting CD4+ clones mainly in CM and EM and contracting CD8+ clones in EMRA.

In TCRdb, the 5' RACE reads were re-called with MiXCR into one record per CDR3 protein. The data show around 160,000 distinct CDR3 sequences, 11% seen once. The CDR3 is 18 residues long. The ends were cut back, 5 bases at V and 0 bases at J, with 17 bases in the middle. This clonotype was observed at least ten times. Its antigen is not identified. Material for sequencing was PBMCs or a T cell subset sorted from them (not recorded which). The clonotype originates from a young man who had mild COVID-19 (a few samples of this study predate the infection). Cell type and time point are not known. The chain links TRBV12-3 or TRBV12-4 to TRBJ2-6, with D tentatively TRBD2 (6 bases). CDR3 in amino acids: CASSSRGGASSGANVLTF. The DNA of the CDR3 is TGTGCCAGCAGTAGCCGCGGCGGGGCGAGCTCTGGGGCCAACGTCCTGACTTTC.